The T cell receptor beta chain under discussion was sequenced for a study of early T cells in non-severe SARS-CoV-2 infection. Looking at the study overall: Investigators sequenced bulk RNA drawn from unsorted whole blood, and chains remained unpaired. Study-wide points: In VDJdb matching, anti-spike CD8 responses were favored while private and CD4 specificities went missing.

CDR3 length: 19 amino acids. J lost 0 bases, V lost 0 bases, and 9 bases had no gene match. Germline loops: CDR1 MNHEY, CDR2 SVGEGT. The TCR library protocol attached unique molecular identifiers to the individual cDNA molecules. TCRdb reanalysed the 5' RACE reads using MiXCR and keeps one entry per CDR3 protein. The data hold about 68,000 distinct CDR3 sequences, with 12% observed a single time. As for this clonotype: Its cognate antigen is unknown.

The sequence came from an adult who was a healthcare worker with PCR-confirmed SARS-CoV-2 infection or an uninfected control (not recorded which). V is TRBV6-2 or TRBV6-3 and J is TRBJ2-3, with 10 bases lining up with TRBD2. Source material: whole blood. The CDR3 DNA sequence: TGTGCCAGCAGTTACTCGAGTCTAGCGGGGGCCGTGAGCACAGATACGCAGTATTTT. Its translation: CASSYSSLAGAVSTDTQYF.